Listed below are T cell receptor beta chains from one sample, sequenced in a study of a mutant IDH1 vaccine in newly diagnosed glioma. The data were produced by immunoSEQ multiplex PCR, yet TCRdb's version contains in-frame clones alone and is incomplete. The top ten hold 7% to 10% of the sample, which has 15,000 or so clones, 80% to 90% seen once. Sequences were derived from PBMCs, sampled from a glioma patient treated with radiotherapy, temozolomide or both. The origin of the receptors is a woman aged 40-49 years with glioma. Some clones in this sample may be carry-over from other donors' samples. CDR3s include the opening cysteine and the closing phenylalanine or tryptophan. A D gene is named only where the DNA matches it firmly. Some rows have no size entry. The others give once, few or many, or a class for an expanded clone.

.	.	TRBV5-6	TRBJ1-1	TGTGCCAGCAGCTTCGGACAGGAAGCTTTCTTT	CASSFGQEAFF
.	.	TRBV5-1	TRBJ1-1	TGCGCCAGCAATGGCGAAACGAACACTGAAGCTTTCTTT	CASNGETNTEAFF
TRBD2	.	TRBV7-9	TRBJ2-2	TGTGCCAGCAGCTTAATCACGGGAGGGTCGGCCGGGGAGCTGTTTTTT	CASSLITGGSAGELFF
TRBD2	.	TRBV27	TRBJ2-3	TGTGCCAGCAGCTTTAGCGGGGGGGTAAGCACAGATACGCAGTATTTT	CASSFSGGVSTDTQYF
TRBD1	.	TRBV19	TRBJ2-7	TGTGCCCCGAAAGGGACAGGGCCCTACGAGCAGTACTTC	CAPKGTGPYEQYF
.	.	TRBV7-3	TRBJ2-5	TGTGCCAGCAGCTTAGGGGAACAGGGTTGGAGAGAGACCCAGTACTTC	CASSLGEQGWRETQYF
.	.	TRBV12-5	TRBJ1-5	TGTGCTAGTGGTCGGGACGGAGTCTGGTCCCAGCATTTT	CASGRDGVWSQHF
TRBD2	once	TRBV7-2	TRBJ2-7	TGTGCCAGCAGCTTAGAGGGGACTAGCGGGGCCCACGAGCAGTACTTC	CASSLEGTSGAHEQYF
.	.	TRBV28	TRBJ2-2	TGTGCCAGCAGAAGACCCGCACCCGGGGAGCTGTTTTTT	CASRRPAPGELFF
.	.	TRBV4-1	TRBJ1-1	TGCGCCAGCAGCCAAGACTTAGGAGGTACTGAAGCTTTCTTT	CASSQDLGGTEAFF
.	.	TRBV5-1	TRBJ1-2	TGCGCCAGCAGCATGACATCGGGGGCTGGCGGCTACACCTTC	CASSMTSGAGGYTF
TRBD2	once	TRBV18	TRBJ2-3	TGTGCCAGCACGGGGGGAAGAACAGATACGCAGTATTTT	CASTGGRTDTQYF
TRBD1	once	TRBV27	TRBJ1-2	TGTGCCAGCAGTTTGGCAGGGGGCCCTGGCTACACCTTC	CASSLAGGPGYTF
TRBD2	.	TRBV27	TRBJ2-1	TGTGCCAGCAGCCGAGAGCGGGGACCATACAATGAGCAGTTCTTC	CASSRERGPYNEQFF
.	.	TRBV5-1	TRBJ2-1	TGCGCCAGCACCCAGTCCTCCGGAACAGGAAGGGATGAGCAGTTCTTC	CASTQSSGTGRDEQFF
.	.	TRBV7-9	TRBJ1-1	TGTGCCAGCAGCTTAGGGGGAGTCACTGAAGCTTTCTTT	CASSLGGVTEAFF
TRBD1	.	TRBV19	TRBJ2-1	TGTGCCAGTAGGGGACCGGGACAGGGGTCCAATGAGCAGTTCTTC	CASRGPGQGSNEQFF
TRBD2	.	TRBV4-1	TRBJ2-7	TGCGCCAGCAGCCAAGATAGCGGGTGGCAATACGAGCAGTACTTC	CASSQDSGWQYEQYF
.	.	TRBV6-5	TRBJ1-2	TGTGCCAGCAGTTACCTGGCCCGTAACTATGGCTACACCTTC	CASSYLARNYGYTF
TRBD2	once	TRBV11-2	TRBJ2-5	TGTGCCAGCAGCTTAGACAGCGGGGGGGCGGAGACCCAGTACTTC	CASSLDSGGAETQYF
TRBD2	.	TRBV20-1	TRBJ2-7	TGCAGTGGGCGGGAGATCTACGAGCAGTACTTC	CSGREIYEQYF
TRBD2	.	TRBV27	TRBJ2-7	TGTGCCAGCAGTGGGCTGGGGGCGGGAGGGCCCTACGAGCAGTACTTC	CASSGLGAGGPYEQYF
TRBD1	.	TRBV5-1	TRBJ2-5	TGCGCCAGCAGCTTACAGGGGCTCCAAGAGACCCAGTACTTC	CASSLQGLQETQYF
.	few	TRBV5-1	TRBJ1-5	TGCGCCAGCAGCTTGGACGGGTCTGATCAGCCCCAGCATTTT	CASSLDGSDQPQHF
.	once	TRBV30	TRBJ1-5	TGTGCCTGGAGGCGCACAGGAGACCGCAATCAGCCCCAGCATTTT	CAWRRTGDRNQPQHF
.	.	TRBV6-5	TRBJ2-2	TGTGCCAGCACCAACGGGGGTTTAGGCACCGGGGAGCTGTTTTTT	CASTNGGLGTGELFF
TRBD1	.	TRBV10-3	TRBJ2-7	TGTGCCATCAGACAGACAGGGTCAAACGAGCAGTACTTC	CAIRQTGSNEQYF
.	.	TRBV19	TRBJ2-5	TGTGCCAGTAGTATGGTCGCACTAGAAGAGACCCAGTACTTC	CASSMVALEETQYF